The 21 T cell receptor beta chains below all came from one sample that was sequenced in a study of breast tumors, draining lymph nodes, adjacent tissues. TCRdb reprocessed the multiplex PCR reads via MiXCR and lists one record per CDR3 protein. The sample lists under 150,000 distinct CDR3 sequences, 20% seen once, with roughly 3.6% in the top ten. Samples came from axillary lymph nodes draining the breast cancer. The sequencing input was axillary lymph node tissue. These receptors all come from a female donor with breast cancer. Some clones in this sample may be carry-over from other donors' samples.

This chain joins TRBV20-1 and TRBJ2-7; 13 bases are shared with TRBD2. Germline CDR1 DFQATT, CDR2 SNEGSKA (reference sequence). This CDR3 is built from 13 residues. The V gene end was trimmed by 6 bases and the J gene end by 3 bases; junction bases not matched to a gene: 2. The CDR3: CSARTSGGYEQYF. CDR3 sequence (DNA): TGCAGTGCAAGGACTAGCGGGGGCTACGAGCAGTACTTC.

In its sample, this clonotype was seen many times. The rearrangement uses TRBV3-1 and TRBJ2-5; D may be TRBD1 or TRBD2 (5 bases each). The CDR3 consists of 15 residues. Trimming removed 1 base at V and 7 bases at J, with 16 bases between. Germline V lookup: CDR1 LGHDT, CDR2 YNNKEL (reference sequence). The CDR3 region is CASSQGRGHEATQYF. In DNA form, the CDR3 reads TGTGCCAGCAGCCAAGGACGGGGCCACGAGGCGACCCAGTACTTC.

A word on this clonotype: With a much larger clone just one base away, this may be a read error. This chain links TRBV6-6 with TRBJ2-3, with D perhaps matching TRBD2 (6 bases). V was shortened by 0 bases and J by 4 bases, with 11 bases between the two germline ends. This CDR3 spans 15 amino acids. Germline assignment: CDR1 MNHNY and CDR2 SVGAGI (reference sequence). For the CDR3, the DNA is TGTGCCAGCAGTTACTCAGGGGAGGCCCCAGATACGCAGTATTTT. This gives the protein CASSYSGEAPDTQYF.

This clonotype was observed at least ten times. CDR3 coding DNA: TGCGCCAGCAGCTTAGGGACTAGCGTTAAAGAGACCCAGTACTTC. It specifies CASSLGTSVKETQYF. V is TRBV5-1 and J is TRBJ2-5; 10 bases agree with TRBD2. The V and J ends lost 2 bases and 3 bases, in that order; junction bases with no gene match: 4. The CDR3 has 15 amino acids. In germline, CDR1 is SGHRS, CDR2 YFSETQ.

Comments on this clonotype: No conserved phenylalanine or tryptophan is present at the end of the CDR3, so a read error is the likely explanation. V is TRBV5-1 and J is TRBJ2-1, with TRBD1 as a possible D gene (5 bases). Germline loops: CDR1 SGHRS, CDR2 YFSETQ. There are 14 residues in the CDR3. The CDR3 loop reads CASSRGGGYNEQFS. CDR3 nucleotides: TGCGCCAGCAGCAGGGGCGGTGGTTACAACGAGCAGTTCTCC.

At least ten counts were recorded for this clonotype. The CDR3 nucleotides read TGTGCCAGCAGCCAAGCAGGGCATGGCTACACCTTC. Translated, it gives CASSQAGHGYTF. This rearrangement joins TRBV3-1 to TRBJ1-2, with a possible D match to TRBD1 (5 bases). The germline V and J ends were trimmed by 1 base and 6 bases, with 6 bases remaining between them. CDR1 is LGHDT, CDR2 YNNKEL, per germline (reference sequence). The CDR3 runs to 12 residues.

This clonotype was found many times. The CDR3 here is CASRRTGGVHEQYF. CDR3 DNA: TGTGCCAGCAGGAGGACAGGGGGGGTCCACGAGCAGTACTTC. V usage is TRBV2 and J usage is TRBJ2-7; 10 bases line up with TRBD1. V lost 6 bases and J lost 5; bases outside the gene matches: 7. The CDR3 is 14 residues long. The germline V gene encodes CDR1 SNHLY and CDR2 FYNNEI.

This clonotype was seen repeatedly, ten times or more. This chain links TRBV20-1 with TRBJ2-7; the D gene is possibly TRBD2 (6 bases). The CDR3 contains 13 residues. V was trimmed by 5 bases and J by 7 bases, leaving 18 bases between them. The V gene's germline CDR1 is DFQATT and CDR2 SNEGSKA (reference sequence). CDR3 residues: CSAGGVTVLEQYF. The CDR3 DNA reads TGCAGTGCTGGAGGGGTGACAGTTCTTGAGCAGTACTTC.

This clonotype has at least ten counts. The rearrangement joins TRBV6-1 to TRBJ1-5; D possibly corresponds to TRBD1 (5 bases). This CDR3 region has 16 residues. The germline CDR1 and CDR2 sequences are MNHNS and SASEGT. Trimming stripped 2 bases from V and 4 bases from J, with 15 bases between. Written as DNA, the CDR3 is TGTGCCAGCAGTGAACGGGTCGGGGGGGTGAATCAGCCCCAGCATTTT. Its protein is CASSERVGGVNQPQHF.

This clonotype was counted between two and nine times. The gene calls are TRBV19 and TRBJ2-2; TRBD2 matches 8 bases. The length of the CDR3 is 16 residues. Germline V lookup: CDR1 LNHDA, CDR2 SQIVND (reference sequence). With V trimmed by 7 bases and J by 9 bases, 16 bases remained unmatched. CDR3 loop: CASTPSGTRGARELFF. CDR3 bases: TGTGCCAGTACCCCCTCCGGGACTAGGGGCGCGAGGGAGCTGTTTTTT.

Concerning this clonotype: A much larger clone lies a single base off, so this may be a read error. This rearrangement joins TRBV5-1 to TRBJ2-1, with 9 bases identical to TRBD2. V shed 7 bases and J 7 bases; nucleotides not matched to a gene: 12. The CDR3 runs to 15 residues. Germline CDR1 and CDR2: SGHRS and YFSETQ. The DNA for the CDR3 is TGCGCCAGCGGCTGGATAGCGGGAGCTTTAAATGAGCAGTTCTTC. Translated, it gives CASGWIAGALNEQFF. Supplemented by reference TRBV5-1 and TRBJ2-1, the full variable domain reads KAGVTQTPRYLIKTRGQQVTLSCSPISGHRSVSWYQQTPGQGLQFLFEYFSETQRNKGNFPGRFSGRQFSNSRSEMNVSTLELGDSALYLCASGWIAGALNEQFFGPGTRLTVL.

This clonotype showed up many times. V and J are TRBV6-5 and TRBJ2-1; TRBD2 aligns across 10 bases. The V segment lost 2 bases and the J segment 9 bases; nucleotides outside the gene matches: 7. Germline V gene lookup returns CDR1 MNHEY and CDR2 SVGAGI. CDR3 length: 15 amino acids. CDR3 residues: CASSYQRGGFREQFF. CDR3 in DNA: TGTGCCAGCAGTTACCAGCGGGGGGGTTTTCGTGAGCAGTTCTTC.

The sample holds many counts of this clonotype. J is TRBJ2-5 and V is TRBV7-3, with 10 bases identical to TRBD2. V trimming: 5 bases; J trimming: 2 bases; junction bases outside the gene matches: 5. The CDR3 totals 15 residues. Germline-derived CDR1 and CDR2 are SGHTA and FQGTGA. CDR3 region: CASSPGLAPQETQYF. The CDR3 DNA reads TGTGCCAGCAGCCCGGGACTAGCGCCACAAGAGACCCAGTACTTC.

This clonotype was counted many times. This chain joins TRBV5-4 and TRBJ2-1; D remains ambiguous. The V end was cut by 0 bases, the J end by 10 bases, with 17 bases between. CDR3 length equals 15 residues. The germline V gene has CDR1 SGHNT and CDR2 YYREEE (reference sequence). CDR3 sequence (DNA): TGTGCCAGCAGCTTGGGGGCCAGCGCCCCCGGGGAGCAGTTCTTC. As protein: CASSLGASAPGEQFF.

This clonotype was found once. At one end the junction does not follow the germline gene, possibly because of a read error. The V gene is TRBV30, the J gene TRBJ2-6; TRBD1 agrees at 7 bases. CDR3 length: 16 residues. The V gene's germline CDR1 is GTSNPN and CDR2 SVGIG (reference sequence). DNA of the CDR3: TGTGCCTGGAGTGTAAAGGGGGCTTCTGGGGCCAACGTCCTGCCTTTC. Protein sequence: CAWSVKGASGANVLPF.

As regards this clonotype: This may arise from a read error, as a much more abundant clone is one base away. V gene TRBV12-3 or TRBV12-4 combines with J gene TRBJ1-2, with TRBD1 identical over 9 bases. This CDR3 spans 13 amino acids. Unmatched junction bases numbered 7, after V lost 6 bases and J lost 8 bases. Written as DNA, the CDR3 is TGTGCCAGCAGCCCGGGGACAGGGAAAGGCTACACCTTC. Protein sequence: CASSPGTGKGYTF.

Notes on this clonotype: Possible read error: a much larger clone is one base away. CDR3 nucleotides: TGTGCCAGCAGCCTAGCAGCGCAGAGCTCCTACAATGAGCAGTTCTTC. Residues: CASSLAAQSSYNEQFF. J is TRBJ2-1 and V is TRBV14, with D unclear. The ends were cut back, 4 bases at V and 0 bases at J, with 13 bases in the middle. CDR3 length: 16 residues. Germline CDR1 SGHDN, CDR2 FVKESK.

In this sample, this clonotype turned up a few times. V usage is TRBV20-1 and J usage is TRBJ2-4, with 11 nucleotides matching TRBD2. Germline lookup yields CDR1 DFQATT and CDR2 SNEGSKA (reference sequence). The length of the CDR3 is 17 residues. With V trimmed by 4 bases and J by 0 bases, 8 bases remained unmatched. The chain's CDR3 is CSAIRLAGFIAKNIQYF. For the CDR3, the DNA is TGCAGTGCTATTCGACTAGCGGGATTTATAGCCAAAAACATTCAGTACTTC.

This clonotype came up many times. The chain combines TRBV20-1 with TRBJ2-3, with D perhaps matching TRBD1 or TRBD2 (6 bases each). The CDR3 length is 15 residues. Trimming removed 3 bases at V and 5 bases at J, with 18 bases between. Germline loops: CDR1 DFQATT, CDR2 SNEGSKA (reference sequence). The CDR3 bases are TGCAGTGCTAGGGATACAGGGAGGTTGATAGATACGCAGTATTTT. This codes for CSARDTGRLIDTQYF.

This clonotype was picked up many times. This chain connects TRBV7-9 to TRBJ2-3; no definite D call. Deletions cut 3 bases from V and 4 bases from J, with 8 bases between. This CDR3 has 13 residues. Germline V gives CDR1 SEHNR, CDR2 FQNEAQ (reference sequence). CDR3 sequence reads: CASSFGAADTQYF. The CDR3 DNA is TGTGCCAGCAGCTTTGGCGCTGCAGATACGCAGTATTTT. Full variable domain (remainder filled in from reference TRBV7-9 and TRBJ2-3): DTGVSQNPRHKITKRGQNVTFRCDPISEHNRLYWYRQTLGQGPEFLTYFQNEAQLEKSRLLSDRFSAERPKGSFSTLEIQRTEQGDSAMYLCASSFGAADTQYFGPGTRLTVL.

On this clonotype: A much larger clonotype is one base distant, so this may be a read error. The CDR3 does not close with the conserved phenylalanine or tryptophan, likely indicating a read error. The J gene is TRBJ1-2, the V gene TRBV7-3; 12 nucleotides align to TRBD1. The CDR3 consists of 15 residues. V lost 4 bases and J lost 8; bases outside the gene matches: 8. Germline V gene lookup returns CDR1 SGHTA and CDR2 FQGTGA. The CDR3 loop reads CASSYPGTGGRGYTL. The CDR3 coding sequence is TGTGCCAGCAGCTACCCCGGGACAGGGGGCCGCGGCTACACCCTC.